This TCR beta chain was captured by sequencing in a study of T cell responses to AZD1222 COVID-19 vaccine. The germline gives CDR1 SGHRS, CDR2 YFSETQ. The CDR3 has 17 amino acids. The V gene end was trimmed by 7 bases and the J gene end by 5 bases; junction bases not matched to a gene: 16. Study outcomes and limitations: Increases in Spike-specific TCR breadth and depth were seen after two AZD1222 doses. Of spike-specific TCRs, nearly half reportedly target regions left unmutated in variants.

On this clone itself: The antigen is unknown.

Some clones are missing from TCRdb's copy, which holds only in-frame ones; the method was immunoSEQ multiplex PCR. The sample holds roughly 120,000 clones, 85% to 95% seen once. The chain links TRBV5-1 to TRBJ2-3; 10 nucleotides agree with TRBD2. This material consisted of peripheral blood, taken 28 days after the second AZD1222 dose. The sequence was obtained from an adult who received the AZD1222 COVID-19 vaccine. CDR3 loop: CASGYKLSAGGRDTQYF. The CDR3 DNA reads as TGCGCCAGCGGATATAAGCTATCAGCGGGAGGGAGAGATACGCAGTATTTT.